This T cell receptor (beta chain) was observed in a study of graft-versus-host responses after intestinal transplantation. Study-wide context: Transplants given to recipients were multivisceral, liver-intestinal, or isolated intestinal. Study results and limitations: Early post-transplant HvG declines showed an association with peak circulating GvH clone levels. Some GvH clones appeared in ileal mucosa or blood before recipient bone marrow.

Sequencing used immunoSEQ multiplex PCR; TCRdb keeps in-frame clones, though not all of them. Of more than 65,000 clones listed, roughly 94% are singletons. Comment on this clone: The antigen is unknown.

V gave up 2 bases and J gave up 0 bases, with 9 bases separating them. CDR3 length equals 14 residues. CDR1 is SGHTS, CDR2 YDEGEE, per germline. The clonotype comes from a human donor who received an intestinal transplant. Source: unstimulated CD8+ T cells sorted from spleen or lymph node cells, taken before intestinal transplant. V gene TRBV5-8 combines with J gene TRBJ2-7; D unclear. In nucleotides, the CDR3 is TGTGCCAGCAGCTTCGGTAGCAACTCCTACGAGCAGTACTTC. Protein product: CASSFGSNSYEQYF. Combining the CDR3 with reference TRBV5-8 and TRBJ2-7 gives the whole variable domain EAGVTQSPTHLIKTRGQQATLRCSPISGHTSVYWYQQALGLGLQFLLWYDEGEERNRGNFPPRFSGRQFPNYSSELNVNALELEDSALYLCASSFGSNSYEQYFGPGTRLTVT.